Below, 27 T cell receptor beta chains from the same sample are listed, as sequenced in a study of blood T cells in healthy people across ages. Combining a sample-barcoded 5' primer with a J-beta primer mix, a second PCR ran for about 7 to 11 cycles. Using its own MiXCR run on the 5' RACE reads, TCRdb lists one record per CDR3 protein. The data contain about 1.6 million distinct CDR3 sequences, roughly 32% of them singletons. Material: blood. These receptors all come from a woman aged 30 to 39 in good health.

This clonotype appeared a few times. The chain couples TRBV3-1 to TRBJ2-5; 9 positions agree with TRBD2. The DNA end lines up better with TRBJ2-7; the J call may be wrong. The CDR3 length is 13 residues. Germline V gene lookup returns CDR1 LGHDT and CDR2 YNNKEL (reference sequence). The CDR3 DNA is TGTGCCAGCAGCTGGCGGGAGGGGCGCGAGCAGTACTTC. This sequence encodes CASSWREGREQYF.

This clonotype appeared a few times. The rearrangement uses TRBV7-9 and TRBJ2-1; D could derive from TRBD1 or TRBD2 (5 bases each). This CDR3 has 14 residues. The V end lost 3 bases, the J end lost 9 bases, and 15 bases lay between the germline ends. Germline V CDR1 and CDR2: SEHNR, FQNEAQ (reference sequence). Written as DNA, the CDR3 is TGTGCCAGCAGCTTGATCGGCAGGGCGGGTGAGCAGTTCTTC. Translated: CASSLIGRAGEQFF.

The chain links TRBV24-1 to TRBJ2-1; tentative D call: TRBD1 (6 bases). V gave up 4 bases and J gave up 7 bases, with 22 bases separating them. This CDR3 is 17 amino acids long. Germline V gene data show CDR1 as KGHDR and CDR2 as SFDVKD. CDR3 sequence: CATSDPKTGNQGNEQFF. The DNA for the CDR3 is TGTGCCACCAGTGACCCTAAGACAGGCAATCAAGGGAATGAGCAGTTCTTC.

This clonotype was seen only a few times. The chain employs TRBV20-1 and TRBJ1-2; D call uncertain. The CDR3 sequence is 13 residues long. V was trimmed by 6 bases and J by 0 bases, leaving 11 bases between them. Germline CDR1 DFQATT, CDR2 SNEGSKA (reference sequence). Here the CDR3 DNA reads TGCAGTGCCCCCCACGGGTCTAACTATGGCTACACCTTC. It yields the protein CSAPHGSNYGYTF.

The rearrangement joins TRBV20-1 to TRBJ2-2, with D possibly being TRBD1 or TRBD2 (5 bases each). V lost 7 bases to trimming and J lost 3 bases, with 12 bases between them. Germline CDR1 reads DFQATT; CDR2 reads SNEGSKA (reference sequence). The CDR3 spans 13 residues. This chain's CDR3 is CSVGDLYTGELFF. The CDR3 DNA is TGCAGTGTTGGGGACCTATACACCGGGGAGCTGTTTTTT.

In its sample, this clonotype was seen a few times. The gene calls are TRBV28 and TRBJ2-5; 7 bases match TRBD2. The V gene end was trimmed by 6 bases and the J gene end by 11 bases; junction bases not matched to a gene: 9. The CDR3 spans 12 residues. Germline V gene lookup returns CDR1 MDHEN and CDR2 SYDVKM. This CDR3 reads CASSPGTTKQYF. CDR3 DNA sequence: TGTGCCAGCAGCCCCGGGACTACCAAGCAGTACTTC.

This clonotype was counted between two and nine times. CDR3 bases: TGTGCCAGCAGCTTGTTGGGGGTGGGGGGTCCCGAGCAGTACTTC. Translating gives CASSLLGVGGPEQYF. This chain links TRBV11-2 with TRBJ2-7, with D perhaps matching TRBD2 (6 bases). The CDR3 covers 15 residues. Germline V CDR1 and CDR2: SGHAT, FQNNGV. V shed 3 bases and J shed 6 bases, with 18 bases lying between them.

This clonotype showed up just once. The chain's CDR3 is CASTLTSGRALYEQYF. The CDR3 DNA is TGCGCCAGCACCTTGACTAGCGGGAGGGCGTTATACGAGCAGTACTTC. The chain uses TRBV10-1 and TRBJ2-5; 14 bases align to TRBD2. The end of the DNA aligns better with TRBJ2-7, so the J call may be wrong. The germline V gene has CDR1 WNHNN and CDR2 SYGVQD (reference sequence). The CDR3 loop spans 16 amino acids.

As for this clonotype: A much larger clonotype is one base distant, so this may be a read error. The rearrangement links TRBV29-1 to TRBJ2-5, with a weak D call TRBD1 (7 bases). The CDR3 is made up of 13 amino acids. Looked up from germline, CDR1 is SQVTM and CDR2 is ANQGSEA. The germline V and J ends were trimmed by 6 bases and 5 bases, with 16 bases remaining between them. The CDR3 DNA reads TGCAGCGTACAACAGGGGACTGGCGAGACCCAGTACTTC. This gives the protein CSVQQGTGETQYF.

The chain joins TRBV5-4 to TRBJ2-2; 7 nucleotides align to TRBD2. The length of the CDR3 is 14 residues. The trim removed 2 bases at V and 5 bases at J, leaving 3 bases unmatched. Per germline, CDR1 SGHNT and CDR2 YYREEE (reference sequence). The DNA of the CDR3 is TGTGCCAGCAGCTTTCAGGGAGGGACCGGGGAGCTGTTTTTT. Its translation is CASSFQGGTGELFF.

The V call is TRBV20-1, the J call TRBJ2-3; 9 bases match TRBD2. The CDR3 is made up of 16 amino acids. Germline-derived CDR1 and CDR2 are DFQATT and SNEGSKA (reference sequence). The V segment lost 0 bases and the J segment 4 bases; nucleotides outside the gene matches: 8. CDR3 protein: CSARDLARGGSDTQYF. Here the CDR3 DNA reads TGCAGTGCTAGAGATCTCGCGCGGGGGGGGTCAGATACGCAGTATTTT.

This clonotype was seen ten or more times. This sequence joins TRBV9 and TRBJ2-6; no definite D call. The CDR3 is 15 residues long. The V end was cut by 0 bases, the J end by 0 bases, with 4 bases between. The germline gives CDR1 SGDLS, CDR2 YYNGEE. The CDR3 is CASSVDPSGANVLTF. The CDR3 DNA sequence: TGTGCCAGCAGCGTAGACCCCTCTGGGGCCAACGTCCTGACTTTC. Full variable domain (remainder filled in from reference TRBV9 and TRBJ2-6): DSGVTQTPKHLITATGQRVTLRCSPRSGDLSVYWYQQSLDQGLQFLIQYYNGEERAKGNILERFSAQQFPDLHSELNLSSLELGDSALYFCASSVDPSGANVLTFGAGSRLTVL.

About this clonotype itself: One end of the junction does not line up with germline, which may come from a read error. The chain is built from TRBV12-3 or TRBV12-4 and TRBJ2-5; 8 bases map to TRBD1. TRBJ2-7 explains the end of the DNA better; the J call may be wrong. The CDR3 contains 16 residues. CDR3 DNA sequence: TGTGCCGGCAGCTTCCCCGAGGGGACAGGTAATAACGAGCAGTACTTC. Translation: CAGSFPEGTGNNEQYF.

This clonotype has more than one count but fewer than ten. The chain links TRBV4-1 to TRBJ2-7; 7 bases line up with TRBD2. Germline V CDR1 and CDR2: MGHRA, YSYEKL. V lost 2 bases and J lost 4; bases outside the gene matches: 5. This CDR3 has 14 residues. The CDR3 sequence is CASSQTSGNYEQYF. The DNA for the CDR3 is TGCGCCAGCAGCCAAACCAGCGGGAATTACGAGCAGTACTTC.

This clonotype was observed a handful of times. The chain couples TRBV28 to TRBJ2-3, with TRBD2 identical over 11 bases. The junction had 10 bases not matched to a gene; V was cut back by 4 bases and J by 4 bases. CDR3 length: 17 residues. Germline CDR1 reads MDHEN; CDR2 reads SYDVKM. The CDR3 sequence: CASSSTTIAGGADTQYF. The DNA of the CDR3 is TGTGCCAGCAGTTCTACTACAATAGCGGGAGGGGCAGATACGCAGTATTTT.

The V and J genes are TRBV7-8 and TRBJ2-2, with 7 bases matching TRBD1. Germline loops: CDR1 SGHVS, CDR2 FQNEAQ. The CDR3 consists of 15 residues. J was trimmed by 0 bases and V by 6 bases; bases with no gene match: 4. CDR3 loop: CASRSGQTNTGELFF. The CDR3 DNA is TGTGCCAGCAGATCGGGACAGACGAACACCGGGGAGCTGTTTTTT. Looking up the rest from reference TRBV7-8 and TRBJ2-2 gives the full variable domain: GAGVSQSPRYKVAKRGQDVALRCDPISGHVSLFWYQQALGQGPEFLTYFQNEAQLDKSGLPSDRFFAERPEGSVSTLKIQRTQQEDSAVYLCASRSGQTNTGELFFGEGSRLTVL.

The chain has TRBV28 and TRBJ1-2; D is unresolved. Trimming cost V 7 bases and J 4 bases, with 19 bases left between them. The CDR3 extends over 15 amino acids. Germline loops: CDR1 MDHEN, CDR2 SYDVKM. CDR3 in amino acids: CASTRSRARGYGYTF. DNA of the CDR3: TGTGCCAGCACCCGTTCAAGGGCCCGCGGCTATGGCTACACCTTC.

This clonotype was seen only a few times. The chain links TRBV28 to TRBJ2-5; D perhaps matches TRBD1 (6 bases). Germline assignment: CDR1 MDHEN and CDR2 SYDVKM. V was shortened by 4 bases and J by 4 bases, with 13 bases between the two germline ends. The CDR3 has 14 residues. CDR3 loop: CASSWYRVAETQYF. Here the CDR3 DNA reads TGTGCCAGCAGTTGGTACAGGGTTGCAGAGACCCAGTACTTC.

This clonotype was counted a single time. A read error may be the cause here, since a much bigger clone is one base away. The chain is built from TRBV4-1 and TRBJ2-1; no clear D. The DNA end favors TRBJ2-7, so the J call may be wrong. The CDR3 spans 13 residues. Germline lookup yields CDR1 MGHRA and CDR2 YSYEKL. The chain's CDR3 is CASSQVGYNEQYF. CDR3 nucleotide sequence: TGCGCCAGCAGCCAAGTGGGCTACAATGAGCAGTACTTC.

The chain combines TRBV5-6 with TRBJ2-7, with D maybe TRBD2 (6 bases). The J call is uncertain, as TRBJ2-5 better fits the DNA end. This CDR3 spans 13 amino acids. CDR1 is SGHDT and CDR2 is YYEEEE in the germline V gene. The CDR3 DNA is TGTGCCAGCAGCGGATGGGCGGGGGAGACCCAGTACTTC. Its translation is CASSGWAGETQYF.

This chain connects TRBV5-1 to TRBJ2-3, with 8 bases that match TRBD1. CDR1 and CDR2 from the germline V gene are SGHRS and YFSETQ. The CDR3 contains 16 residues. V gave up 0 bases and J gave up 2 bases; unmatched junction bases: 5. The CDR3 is CASSLAGGGPTDTQYF. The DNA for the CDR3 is TGCGCCAGCAGCTTGGCAGGGGGCGGGCCCACAGATACGCAGTATTTT.

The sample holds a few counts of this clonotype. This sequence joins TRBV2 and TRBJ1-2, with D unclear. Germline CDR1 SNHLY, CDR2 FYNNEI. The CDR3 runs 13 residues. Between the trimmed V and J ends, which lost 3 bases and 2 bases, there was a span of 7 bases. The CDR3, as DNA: TGTGCCAGCAGTGACGACCGGAACTATGGCTACACCTTC. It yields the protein CASSDDRNYGYTF.

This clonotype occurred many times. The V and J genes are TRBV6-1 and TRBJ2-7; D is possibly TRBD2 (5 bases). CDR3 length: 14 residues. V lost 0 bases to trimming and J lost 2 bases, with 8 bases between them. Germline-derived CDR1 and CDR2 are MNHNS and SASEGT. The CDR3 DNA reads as TGTGCCAGCAGTGAAGCCGGAGGACCCTACGAGCAGTACTTC. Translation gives CASSEAGGPYEQYF.

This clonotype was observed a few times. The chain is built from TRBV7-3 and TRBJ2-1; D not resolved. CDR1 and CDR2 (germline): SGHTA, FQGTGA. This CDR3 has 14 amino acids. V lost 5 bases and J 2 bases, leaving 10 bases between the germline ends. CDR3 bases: TGTGCCAGCAGCATCCAGGCCACCTACAATGAGCAGTTCTTC. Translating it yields CASSIQATYNEQFF. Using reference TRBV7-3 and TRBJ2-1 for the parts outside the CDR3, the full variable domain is GAGVSQTPSNKVTEKGKYVELRCDPISGHTALYWYRQSLGQGPEFLIYFQGTGAADDSGLPNDRFFAVRPEGSVSTLKIQRTERGDSAVYLCASSIQATYNEQFFGPGTRLTVL.

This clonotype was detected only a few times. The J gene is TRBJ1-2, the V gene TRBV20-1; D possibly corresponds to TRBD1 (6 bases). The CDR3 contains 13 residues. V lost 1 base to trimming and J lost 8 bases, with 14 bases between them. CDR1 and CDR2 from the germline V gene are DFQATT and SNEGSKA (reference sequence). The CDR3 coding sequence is TGCAGTGCTAGAGGGGGCCAGGGGCTCGGCTACACCTTC. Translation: CSARGGQGLGYTF.

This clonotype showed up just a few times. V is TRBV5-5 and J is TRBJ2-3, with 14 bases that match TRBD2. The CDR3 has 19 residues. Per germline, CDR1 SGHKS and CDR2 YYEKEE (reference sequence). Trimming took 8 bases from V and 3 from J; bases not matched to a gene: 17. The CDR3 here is CASTDSPGTSGSSTDTQYF. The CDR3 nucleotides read TGTGCCAGTACGGACAGCCCCGGGACTAGCGGGAGTTCGACAGATACGCAGTATTTT.

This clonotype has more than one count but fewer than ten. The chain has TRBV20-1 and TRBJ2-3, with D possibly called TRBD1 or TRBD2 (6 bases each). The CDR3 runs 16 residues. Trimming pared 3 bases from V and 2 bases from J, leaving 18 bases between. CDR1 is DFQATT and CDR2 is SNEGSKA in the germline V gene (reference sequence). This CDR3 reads CSASPIFRGPTDTQYF. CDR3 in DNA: TGCAGTGCTAGCCCTATATTTCGGGGGCCCACAGATACGCAGTATTTT.